Following are 25 T cell receptor beta chains from one sample sequenced in a study of read filtering for tumor transcriptome and immune sequencing. From 300 to 400 ng of RNA, a library with molecular barcoded alpha/delta and beta/gamma adaptors was made. MiXCR, applied by TCRdb to the reads, yields one record per CDR3 protein. Of 62,000 or so distinct CDR3 sequences in the sample, more than 11% were seen once. Sample: a population of CD138-negative cells sorted from bone marrow. These TCRs come from a donor aged 40 or older with multiple myeloma.

This clonotype was observed many times. The genes are TRBV27 and TRBJ2-1; TRBD1 aligns across 9 bases. V lost 3 bases, J lost 7 bases, and 10 bases stayed unmatched. This CDR3 contains 16 residues. Per germline, CDR1 MNHEY and CDR2 SMNVEV (reference sequence). The CDR3 sequence is CASSFTLDRGGNEQFF. In DNA form, the CDR3 reads TGTGCCAGCAGTTTTACCCTGGACAGGGGAGGGAATGAGCAGTTCTTC.

For this clonotype: A clone one base away is much larger, so this may be a read error. This chain links TRBV7-9 with TRBJ2-1; 7 nucleotides agree with TRBD2. The germline V gene encodes CDR1 SEHNR and CDR2 FQNEAQ (reference sequence). The CDR3 consists of 13 residues. CDR3 coding DNA: TGTGCCAGCAGCCCCCGGGACTACAATGAGCGGTTCTTC. Translated, it gives CASSPRDYNERFF.

The table lists this clonotype with many counts. The chain joins TRBV5-1 to TRBJ2-3; 9 bases match TRBD1. The CDR3 consists of 14 residues. The junction had 3 bases not matched to a gene; V was cut back by 3 bases and J by 4 bases. Germline CDR1 SGHRS, CDR2 YFSETQ. The CDR3 reads CASSSDRGSDTQYF. For the CDR3, the DNA is TGCGCCAGCAGCTCGGACAGGGGATCAGATACGCAGTATTTT. Complete variable domain (other parts from reference TRBV5-1 and TRBJ2-3): KAGVTQTPRYLIKTRGQQVTLSCSPISGHRSVSWYQQTPGQGLQFLFEYFSETQRNKGNFPGRFSGRQFSNSRSEMNVSTLELGDSALYLCASSSDRGSDTQYFGPGTRLTVL.

The gene calls are TRBV20-1 and TRBJ2-7; 12 bases are shared with TRBD2. Germline-derived CDR1 and CDR2 are DFQATT and SNEGSKA (reference sequence). The junction had 11 bases not matched to a gene; V was cut back by 8 bases and J by 0 bases. The CDR3 extends over 16 amino acids. The CDR3 sequence is CSSLPSGGDHSYEQYF. DNA for the CDR3: TGCAGTTCCCTTCCTAGCGGGGGGGATCACTCCTACGAGCAGTACTTC.

This clonotype was counted at least ten times. The rearrangement links TRBV11-3 to TRBJ2-7; no clear D. The CDR3 contains 11 residues. Germline-derived CDR1 and CDR2 are SGHNT and YENEEA. The V and J ends lost 3 bases and 6 bases respectively, with 6 bases between them. This CDR3 reads CASSLTSEQYF. In nucleotides, the CDR3 is TGTGCCAGCAGCTTGACGAGCGAGCAGTACTTC. The variable domain in full, completed from reference TRBV11-3 and TRBJ2-7, reads EAGVVQSPRYKIIEKKQPVAFWCNPISGHNTLYWYLQNLGQGPELLIRYENEEAVDDSQLPKDRFSAERLKGVDSTLKIQPAELGDSAVYLCASSLTSEQYFGPGTRLTVT.

V and J are TRBV27 and TRBJ2-1; D gene ambiguous. The length of the CDR3 is 13 residues. Germline V gene sequence: CDR1 MNHEY, CDR2 SMNVEV (reference sequence). Deletions cut 3 bases from V and 5 bases from J, with 8 bases between. The CDR3 spells CASSLVRNNEQFF. The CDR3 DNA reads TGTGCCAGCAGTTTGGTCAGGAACAATGAGCAGTTCTTC.

Ten or more counts support this clonotype. The rearrangement uses TRBV20-1 and TRBJ1-1, with D possibly TRBD1 on 6 matching bases. The CDR3 is 15 amino acids. Trimming cost V 1 base and J 4 bases, with 16 bases left between them. Germline V lookup: CDR1 DFQATT, CDR2 SNEGSKA (reference sequence). The CDR3 region is CSARGSQGPGTEAFF. CDR3 bases: TGCAGTGCTAGAGGATCACAGGGTCCGGGCACTGAAGCTTTCTTT.

This clonotype was picked up many times. The V gene is TRBV29-1, the J gene TRBJ2-7; weak D call: TRBD1 (6 bases). CDR1 and CDR2 (germline): SQVTM, ANQGSEA. The germline V and J ends were trimmed by 4 bases and 2 bases, with 9 bases remaining between them. CDR3 length: 12 amino acids. The CDR3 nucleotides read TGCAGCGTTGGAGGACAGCCCTACGAGCAGTACTTC. Translated, it gives CSVGGQPYEQYF.

The sample holds many counts of this clonotype. The J gene is TRBJ2-1, the V gene TRBV7-8; D call uncertain. V was pared by 4 bases and J by 5 bases, with 3 bases between. The CDR3 runs to 11 residues. Per the germline V gene, CDR1 is SGHVS and CDR2 is FQNEAQ. The chain's CDR3 is CASSSNNEQFF. CDR3 nucleotides: TGTGCCAGCAGCTCGAACAATGAGCAGTTCTTC.

At least ten counts were recorded for this clonotype. CDR3 in amino acids: CSAPGTSNTEAFF. The CDR3 DNA follows: TGCAGCGCCCCCGGGACCTCGAACACTGAAGCTTTCTTT. The V call is TRBV29-1, the J call TRBJ1-1, with D maybe TRBD1 (5 bases). With 7 bases removed from V and 1 base from J, the gap between germline ends came to 13 bases. This CDR3 region has 13 residues. Germline CDR1 reads SQVTM; CDR2 reads ANQGSEA.

This clonotype was seen repeatedly, ten times or more. The chain carries TRBV12-3 or TRBV12-4 and TRBJ2-1; 9 nucleotides line up with TRBD2. Trimming at V came to 5 bases and at J to 6 bases, leaving 5 bases not matched to a gene. The CDR3 has 14 amino acids. This CDR3 is CASSASGNPNEQFF. The DNA of the CDR3 is TGTGCCAGCAGTGCTAGCGGGAATCCCAATGAGCAGTTCTTC.

This clonotype occurred many times. V is TRBV6-5 and J is TRBJ2-2, with 7 positions matching TRBD1. CDR3 length: 17 amino acids. Germline V CDR1 and CDR2: MNHEY, SVGAGI. V lost 7 bases, J lost 4 bases, and 15 bases stayed unmatched. The CDR3, as DNA: TGTGCCAGCACTAGAAGCCCCGACAGGGATTCCACCGGGGAGCTGTTTTTT. Protein product: CASTRSPDRDSTGELFF.

The V gene is TRBV7-8, the J gene TRBJ2-2, with D tentatively TRBD2 (7 bases). Trimming stripped 3 bases from V and 2 bases from J, with 16 bases between. The CDR3 has 17 amino acids. Per germline, CDR1 SGHVS and CDR2 FQNEAQ. CDR3 sequence reads: CASSFWAGDYNTGELFF. The CDR3 coding sequence is TGTGCCAGCAGCTTTTGGGCAGGGGACTATAACACCGGGGAGCTGTTTTTT.

The chain employs TRBV29-1 and TRBJ1-1; D uncertain. The CDR3 totals 12 residues. V was shortened by 7 bases and J by 2 bases, with 11 bases between the two germline ends. Germline-derived CDR1 and CDR2 are SQVTM and ANQGSEA. The CDR3, as DNA: TGCAGCGCACGACAAACTAACACTGAAGCTTTCTTT. This sequence encodes CSARQTNTEAFF.

This chain uses TRBV7-9 with TRBJ2-2; the match to TRBD2 covers 9 bases. The CDR3 contains 16 residues. Germline V gene data show CDR1 as SEHNR and CDR2 as FQNEAQ (reference sequence). Unmatched junction bases numbered 11, after V lost 5 bases and J lost 7 bases. CDR3: CASSPTSGRGVGELFF. The CDR3 coding sequence is TGTGCCAGCAGCCCGACTAGCGGACGGGGGGTCGGGGAGCTGTTTTTT.

Ten or more counts support this clonotype. A read error is possible here, since a much larger clone lies one base away. V usage is TRBV11-2 and J usage is TRBJ2-1, with D perhaps matching TRBD1 (6 bases). The CDR3 sequence is 14 residues long. CDR1 and CDR2 (germline): SGHAT, FQNNGV. Trimming left V 7 bases short and J 2 bases short, with 12 bases between. The CDR3 bases are TGTGCCAGCAAGGCGGACAGAGCCTACAATGAGCAGTTCTTC. Encoded protein: CASKADRAYNEQFF.

This clonotype was counted ten times or more. V gene TRBV6-2 or TRBV6-3 combines with J gene TRBJ2-2; D is undetermined. CDR3 length: 13 amino acids. Between the trimmed V and J ends, which lost 8 bases and 1 base, there was a span of 8 bases. Per germline, CDR1 MNHEY and CDR2 SVGEGT. This CDR3 reads CASLGQNTGELFF. CDR3 DNA sequence: TGTGCCAGCCTCGGCCAGAACACCGGGGAGCTGTTTTTT.

This clonotype was found many times. CDR3 in amino acids: CASSPSSYEQYF. In nucleotides, the CDR3 is TGTGCCAGCTCACCCTCCTCCTACGAGCAGTACTTC. The genes are TRBV18 and TRBJ2-7; no definite D call. CDR1 and CDR2 from the germline V gene are KGHSH and LQKENI. This CDR3 is built from 12 residues. Trimming cost V 3 bases and J 0 bases, with 3 bases left between them.

This clonotype has a handful of counts. A much larger clone lies one base from this, so it may be a read error. The rearrangement links TRBV6-4 to TRBJ2-2; 11 bases agree with TRBD2. V dropped 5 bases and J dropped 2; count of bases not matched to a gene: 10. CDR3 length: 18 residues. Germline-derived CDR1 and CDR2 are MRHNA and SNTAGT. DNA for the CDR3: TGTGCCAGCAGTCCCAAGGGGACTAGCGGATCTAACACCGGGGAGCTGTTTTTT. It specifies CASSPKGTSGSNTGELFF.

This clonotype came up many times. The J gene is TRBJ2-5, the V gene TRBV5-1, with 8 bases matching TRBD1. Per germline, CDR1 SGHRS and CDR2 YFSETQ. V shed 4 bases, J shed 5 bases, and the junction held 10 bases outside the gene matches. The CDR3 loop spans 15 amino acids. This CDR3 is CASSLAAGGGETQYF. The CDR3 nucleotides read TGCGCCAGCAGCCTTGCTGCAGGGGGCGGGGAGACCCAGTACTTC.

J is TRBJ1-2 and V is TRBV6-2 or TRBV6-3; D unclear. Germline loops: CDR1 MNHEY, CDR2 SVGEGT. The ends were cut back, 6 bases at V and 7 bases at J, with 18 bases in the middle. CDR3 size: 14 residues. The CDR3 bases are TGTGCCAGCAGCCCATTGTCAGACAAGGCTGGCTACACCTTC. Translating it yields CASSPLSDKAGYTF.

This clonotype has just a few counts. CDR3 protein: CASSEASAGVETQYF. The CDR3 DNA reads as TGCGCCAGCAGTGAGGCCTCTGCGGGCGTCGAGACCCAGTACTTC. This rearrangement joins TRBV10-2 to TRBJ2-5, with a weak D call TRBD2 (5 bases). This CDR3 is 15 amino acids long. Germline values: CDR1 WSHSY, CDR2 SAAADI. The ends were cut back, 2 bases at V and 5 bases at J, with 15 bases in the middle.

This clonotype was recorded many times. The V and J genes are TRBV9 and TRBJ2-7; TRBD1 might be the D (5 bases). Trimming cost V 3 bases and J 4 bases, with 11 bases left between them. The germline V gene has CDR1 SGDLS and CDR2 YYNGEE. This CDR3 comprises 13 residues. CDR3 residues: CASSGSQGYEQYF. The CDR3 DNA reads as TGTGCCAGCAGCGGGAGCCAGGGTTACGAGCAGTACTTC.

A few counts support this clonotype. The chain recombines TRBV7-6 with TRBJ1-1, with a possible D match to TRBD1 (5 bases). The CDR3 is 13 amino acids. V gave up 4 bases and J gave up 5 bases, with 11 bases separating them. CDR1 SGHVS and CDR2 FNYEAQ come from the germline V gene. CDR3: CASSSKPGTEAFF. CDR3 in DNA: TGTGCCAGCAGCTCGAAACCAGGGACTGAAGCTTTCTTT. Supplemented by reference TRBV7-6 and TRBJ1-1, the full variable domain reads GAGVSQSPRYKVTKRGQDVALRCDPISGHVSLYWYRQALGQGPEFLTYFNYEAQQDKSGLPNDRFSAERPEGSISTLTIQRTEQRDSAMYRCASSSKPGTEAFFGQGTRLTVV.

In this sample, this clonotype turned up many times. This chain uses TRBV12-3 or TRBV12-4 with TRBJ2-1; TRBD2 agrees at 9 bases. CDR3 length: 17 residues. V gave up 2 bases and J gave up 5 bases; unmatched junction bases: 10. The CDR3 loop reads CASSLPIAGDGHNEQFF. The CDR3 DNA is TGTGCCAGCAGTTTACCGATAGCGGGAGACGGCCACAATGAGCAGTTCTTC.